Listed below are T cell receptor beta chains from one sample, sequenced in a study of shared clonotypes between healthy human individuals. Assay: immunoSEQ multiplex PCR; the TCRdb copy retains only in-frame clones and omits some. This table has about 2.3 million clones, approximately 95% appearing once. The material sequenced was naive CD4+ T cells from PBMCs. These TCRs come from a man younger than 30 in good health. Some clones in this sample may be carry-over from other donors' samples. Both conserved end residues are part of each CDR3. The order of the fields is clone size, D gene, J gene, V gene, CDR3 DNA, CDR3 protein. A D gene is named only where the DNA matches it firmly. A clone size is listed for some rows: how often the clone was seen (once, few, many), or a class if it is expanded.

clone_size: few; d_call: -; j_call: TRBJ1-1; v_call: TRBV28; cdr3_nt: TGTGCCAGCAGTTTACTTTCAGCGAACACTGAAGCTTTCTTT; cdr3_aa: CASSLLSANTEAFF
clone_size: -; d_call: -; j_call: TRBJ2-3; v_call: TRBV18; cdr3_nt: TGTGCCAGCTCACCTCAGGGTCGCACAGATACGCAGTATTTT; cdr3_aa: CASSPQGRTDTQYF
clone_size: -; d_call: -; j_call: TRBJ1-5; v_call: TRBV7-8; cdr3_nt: TGTGCCAGCAGCTTAGCGGCCACTCGGCAGCCCCAGCATTTT; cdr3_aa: CASSLAATRQPQHF
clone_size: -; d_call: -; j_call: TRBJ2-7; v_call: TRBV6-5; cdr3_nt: TGTGCCAGCAGTTACGCTGGCAGCTACGAGCAGTACTTC; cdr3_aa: CASSYAGSYEQYF
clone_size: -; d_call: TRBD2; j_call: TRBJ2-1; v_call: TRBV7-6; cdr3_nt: TGTGCCAGCAGCCGCCTAGCGGGAGGAGGCCCCTACAATGAGCAGTTCTTC; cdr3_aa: CASSRLAGGGPYNEQFF
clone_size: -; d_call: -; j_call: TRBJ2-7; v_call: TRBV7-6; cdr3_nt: TGTGCCAGCAGCTTAGGGGGCTCGGCTAGCGAGCAGTACTTC; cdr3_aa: CASSLGGSASEQYF
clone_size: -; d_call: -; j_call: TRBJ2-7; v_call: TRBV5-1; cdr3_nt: TGCGCCAGCAGCTTGGCGCCGGATTACGAGCAGTACTTC; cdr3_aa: CASSLAPDYEQYF
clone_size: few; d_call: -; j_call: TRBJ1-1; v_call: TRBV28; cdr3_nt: TGTGCCAGCAGTTTATGGGGGCGCGAAGGCACTGAAGCTTTCTTT; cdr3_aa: CASSLWGREGTEAFF
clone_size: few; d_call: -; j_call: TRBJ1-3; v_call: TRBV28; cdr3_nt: TGTGCCAGCACTCTTCAGGGTGGAAACACCATATATTTT; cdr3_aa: CASTLQGGNTIYF
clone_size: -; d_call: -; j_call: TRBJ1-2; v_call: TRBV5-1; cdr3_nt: TGCGCCAGCAGCTTGGTGGAAGAGAACTATGGCTACACCTTC; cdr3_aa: CASSLVEENYGYTF
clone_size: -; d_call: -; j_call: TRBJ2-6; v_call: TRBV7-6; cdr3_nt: TGTGCCAGCAGCTCTTACCCCCAGATGGCCAACGTCCTGACTTTC; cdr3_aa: CASSSYPQMANVLTF
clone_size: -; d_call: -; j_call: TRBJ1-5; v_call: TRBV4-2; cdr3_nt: TGTGCCAGCAGCCAAGATCCAGGGTATAGCAATCAGCCCCAGCATTTT; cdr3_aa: CASSQDPGYSNQPQHF
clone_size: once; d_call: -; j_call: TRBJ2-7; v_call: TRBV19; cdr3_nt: TGTGCCAGTAGTTCCGGAGGGGGACTTGGGCAGTACTTC; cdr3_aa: CASSSGGGLGQYF
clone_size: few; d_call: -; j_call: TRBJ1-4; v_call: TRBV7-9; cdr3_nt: TGTGCCAGCAGCCCGACGGGGGCTAATGAAAAACTGTTTTTT; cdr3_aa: CASSPTGANEKLFF
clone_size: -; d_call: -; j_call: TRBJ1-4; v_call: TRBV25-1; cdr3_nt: TGTGCCAGCAGTGAATTGGGTCAGGGTTTCGGGGGCGAAAAACTGTTTTTT; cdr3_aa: CASSELGQGFGGEKLFF
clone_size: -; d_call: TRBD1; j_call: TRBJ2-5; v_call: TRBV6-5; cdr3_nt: TGTGCCAGCAGTTACTCCCCCACAGGGGGCAAAGAGACCCAGTACTTC; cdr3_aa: CASSYSPTGGKETQYF
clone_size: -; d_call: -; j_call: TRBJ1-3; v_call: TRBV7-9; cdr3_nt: TGTGCCAGCAGCCCGTTCGGGAACACCATATATTTT; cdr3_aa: CASSPFGNTIYF
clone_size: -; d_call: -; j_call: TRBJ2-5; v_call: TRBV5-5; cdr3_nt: TGTGCCAGCAGCTTTCTCCTCCAAGAGACCCAGTACTTC; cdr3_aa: CASSFLLQETQYF
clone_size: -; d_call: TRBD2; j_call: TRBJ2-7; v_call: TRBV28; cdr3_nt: TGTGCCAGCGGATTAGCGGGGCCCTCCTACGAGCAGTACTTC; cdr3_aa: CASGLAGPSYEQYF
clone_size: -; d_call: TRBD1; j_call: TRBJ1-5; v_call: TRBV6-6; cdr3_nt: TGTGCCAGCAGCCCGCCCAGGGGGCCCAATCAGCCCCAGCATTTT; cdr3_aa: CASSPPRGPNQPQHF
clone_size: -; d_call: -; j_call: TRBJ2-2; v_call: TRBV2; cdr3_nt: TGTGCCAGCACCCTAGGAGGGATTAGGGGCACCGGGGAGCTGTTTTTT; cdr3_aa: CASTLGGIRGTGELFF
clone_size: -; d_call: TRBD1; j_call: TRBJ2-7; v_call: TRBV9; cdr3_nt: TGTGCCAGCAGCGTACGGGACAGGGCCACCTACGAGCAGTACTTC; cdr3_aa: CASSVRDRATYEQYF
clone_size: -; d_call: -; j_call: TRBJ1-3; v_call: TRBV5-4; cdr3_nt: TGTGCCAGCAGCTCGAAAAACTCTGGAAACACCATATATTTT; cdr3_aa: CASSSKNSGNTIYF
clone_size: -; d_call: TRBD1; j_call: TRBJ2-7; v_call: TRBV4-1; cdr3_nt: TGCGCCAGCAGCCAAGATCGCCGACCGGGACAGGGGCCCCCCAGCTCCTACGAGCAGTACTTC; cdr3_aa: CASSQDRRPGQGPPSSYEQYF
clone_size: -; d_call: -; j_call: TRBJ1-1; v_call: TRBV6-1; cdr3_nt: TGTGCCAGCATAACGACAGCCATGAACACTGAAGCTTTCTTT; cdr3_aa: CASITTAMNTEAFF
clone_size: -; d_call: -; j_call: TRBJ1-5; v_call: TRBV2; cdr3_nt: TGTGCCAGCAGTGGGACAGCTTATAGCAATCAGCCCCAGCATTTT; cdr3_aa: CASSGTAYSNQPQHF
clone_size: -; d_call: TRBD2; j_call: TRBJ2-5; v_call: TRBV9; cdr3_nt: TGTGCCAGCAGCGTAGGGGGAGCGGGGCTAAATCAAGAGACCCAGTACTTC; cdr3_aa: CASSVGGAGLNQETQYF
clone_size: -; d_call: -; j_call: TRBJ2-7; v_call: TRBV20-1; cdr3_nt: TGCCCTTGGCGGCCGAGGCTTTACAGCTTC; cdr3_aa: CPWRPRLYSF